The 26 T cell receptor beta chains in this list originate from one sample, sequenced in a study of blood T cells in healthy people across ages (dated by TCRdb to between 2015 and 2017). Libraries came from 5' RACE. Sequencing instrument: Illumina HiSeq 2500. The second PCR ran for about 6 to 11 cycles and used a J-beta primer mix along with a sample-barcoded 5' primer. TCRdb reanalyzed the raw reads on its own, using fastp at Q25 for trimming and MiXCR for clone calling, and kept in-frame beta chains. Each entry is one CDR3 protein sequence, shown with its most common DNA and genes. The sample profile shows 1.5 million to 2 million distinct CDR3 sequences; 49% of them were found once. The top ten clones comprise approximately 2% of the sample. Input material: blood. The receptors stem from a woman in her thirties or forties in good health.

Worth noting for this clonotype: The conserved phenylalanine or tryptophan is not found at the CDR3 terminus, so this likely reflects a read error. The gene calls are TRBV12-3 or TRBV12-4 and TRBJ2-3; 9 bases are a match to TRBD2. J lost 1 base, V lost 5 bases, and 10 bases had no gene match. There are 17 residues in the CDR3. The CDR3 DNA follows: TGTGCCAGCAGTCCAGATCCTATAGCGGGGGGCACAGATACGCAGTATTCT. Its translation: CASSPDPIAGGTDTQYS.

This chain links TRBV27 with TRBJ2-4; the D gene is possibly TRBD1 (6 bases). From germline, CDR1 is MNHEY and CDR2 SMNVEV (reference sequence). V was trimmed by 6 bases and J by 13 bases, leaving 22 bases between them. This CDR3 has 14 residues. In DNA form, the CDR3 reads TGTGCCAGCAGCCCAGCTGGGGGCGGACAAGTACAGTACTTC. Its protein is CASSPAGGGQVQYF.

In its sample, this clonotype was seen a few times. The DNA of the CDR3 is TGTGCCAGCAGCTTAGTAGCGGGACAGGAGGGCCCAGATGAGCAGTTCTTC. Its translation: CASSLVAGQEGPDEQFF. This sequence joins TRBV11-1 and TRBJ2-1; D assignment may be TRBD1 or TRBD2 (8 bases each). The CDR3 spans 17 residues. Trimming cost V 1 base and J 8 bases, with 21 bases left between them. Per the germline V gene, CDR1 is SGHAT and CDR2 is FQDESV (reference sequence).

CDR3 amino acids: CASSRSGQGSGYTF. The DNA of the CDR3 is TGCGCCAGCAGCCGATCCGGACAGGGTTCGGGCTACACCTTC. This chain uses TRBV5-1 with TRBJ1-2, with 8 bases that match TRBD1. The CDR3 loop spans 14 amino acids. Germline V gives CDR1 SGHRS, CDR2 YFSETQ. Germline trimming cut 4 bases from V and 8 bases from J; bases unmatched to any gene: 10.

V and J are TRBV28 and TRBJ1-2; D not certain. Per the germline V gene, CDR1 is MDHEN and CDR2 is SYDVKM. V lost 7 bases to trimming and J lost 7 bases, with 16 bases between them. The CDR3 length is 13 residues. CDR3 sequence reads: CASISGLLGGYTF. CDR3 sequence (DNA): TGTGCCAGCATCTCGGGGTTGTTGGGTGGCTACACCTTC.

The rearrangement uses TRBV6-1 and TRBJ1-2; the match to TRBD1 covers 7 bases. J lost 4 bases, V lost 6 bases, and 8 bases had no gene match. CDR1 is MNHNS and CDR2 is SASEGT in the germline V gene. This CDR3 is built from 14 residues. This CDR3 is CASRVQGSGYGYTF. CDR3 bases: TGTGCCAGCAGAGTACAGGGGTCCGGCTATGGCTACACCTTC.

The chain employs TRBV7-9 and TRBJ1-6, with 8 bases lining up with TRBD1. CDR1 SEHNR and CDR2 FQNEAQ come from the germline V gene (reference sequence). The V gene end was trimmed by 3 bases and the J gene end by 8 bases; junction bases not matched to a gene: 6. This CDR3 contains 15 residues. DNA for the CDR3: TGTGCCAGCAGCTTTGGACAGGGCGGGGATTCACCCCTCCACTTT. This sequence encodes CASSFGQGGDSPLHF.

This clonotype was detected ten times or more. The CDR3 nucleotides read TGCAGCGTTGAACGGGACTCCGTGGGGGAGACCCAGTACTTC. Its protein is CSVERDSVGETQYF. This chain links TRBV29-1 with TRBJ2-5, with a possible D match to TRBD2 (6 bases). Trimming removed 2 bases from V and 5 bases from J, with 15 bases in between. The length of the CDR3 is 14 residues. The V gene's germline CDR1 is SQVTM and CDR2 ANQGSEA.

The gene calls are TRBV20-1 and TRBJ2-1, with D possibly matching TRBD2 (5 bases). CDR1 and CDR2 from the germline V gene are DFQATT and SNEGSKA (reference sequence). Trimming removed 2 bases from V and 6 bases from J, with 17 bases in between. The CDR3 has 15 residues. The CDR3: CSARYSGRPSNEQFF. The DNA for the CDR3 is TGCAGTGCTAGATACTCGGGAAGGCCTAGCAATGAGCAGTTCTTC.

This clonotype was seen only once. This chain connects TRBV7-9 to TRBJ2-1; D is unclear. The CDR3 spans 14 residues. With 3 bases removed from V and 0 bases from J, the gap between germline ends came to 6 bases. From germline, CDR1 is SEHNR and CDR2 FQNEAQ (reference sequence). CDR3 in amino acids: CASSLVNSYNEQFF. The CDR3 DNA reads TGTGCCAGCAGCTTGGTGAACTCCTACAATGAGCAGTTCTTC.

The rearrangement uses TRBV24-1 and TRBJ2-3; D might be TRBD1 (5 bases). Germline V gene data show CDR1 as KGHDR and CDR2 as SFDVKD. Trimming left V 4 bases short and J 0 bases short, with 13 bases between. The CDR3 has 16 residues. In DNA form, the CDR3 reads TGTGCCACCAGTGACAGACAGAGAACTAGCACAGATACGCAGTATTTT. This gives the protein CATSDRQRTSTDTQYF.

V is TRBV9 and J is TRBJ1-3; D ambiguous. Per germline, CDR1 SGDLS and CDR2 YYNGEE. The CDR3 spans 12 residues. The V gene lost 0 bases and the J gene lost 7 bases, with 5 bases spanning the gap. The CDR3 reads CASSVDWNTIYF. In DNA form, the CDR3 reads TGTGCCAGCAGCGTAGATTGGAACACCATATATTTT.

V is TRBV3-1 and J is TRBJ2-4; D is undetermined. The CDR3 runs 17 residues. Deletions cut 0 bases from V and 1 base from J, with 13 bases between. From germline, CDR1 is LGHDT and CDR2 YNNKEL (reference sequence). CDR3 in amino acids: CASSQEASGLAKNIQYF. As DNA, the CDR3 is TGTGCCAGCAGCCAAGAGGCCAGTGGGCTGGCCAAAAACATTCAGTACTTC.

In this sample, this clonotype turned up a few times. The V call is TRBV2, the J call TRBJ2-5; D is unresolved. Between the trimmed V and J ends, which lost 2 bases and 11 bases, there was a span of 6 bases. CDR1 is SNHLY and CDR2 is FYNNEI in the germline V gene. The CDR3 sequence is 10 residues long. The CDR3 region is CASSENTQYF. The CDR3 DNA sequence: TGTGCCAGCAGTGAAAACACGCAGTACTTC.

This chain connects TRBV6-2 or TRBV6-3 to TRBJ2-3; 9 bases agree with TRBD1. Unmatched junction bases numbered 12, after V lost 6 bases and J lost 8 bases. Looked up from germline, CDR1 is MNHEY and CDR2 is SVGEGT. The CDR3 consists of 15 residues. CDR3 residues: CASSRTGAGAGTQYF. DNA of the CDR3: TGTGCCAGCAGCAGGACAGGGGCCGGAGCGGGTACGCAGTATTTT.

V usage is TRBV6-5 and J usage is TRBJ1-5; 7 nucleotides agree with TRBD1. The germline V gene encodes CDR1 MNHEY and CDR2 SVGAGI. V lost 6 bases and J lost 4; bases outside the gene matches: 6. The CDR3 contains 14 residues. CDR3 bases: TGTGCCAGCAGGGGGAGGGGGCGGAATCAGCCCCAGCATTTT. Translation: CASRGRGRNQPQHF.

This CDR3 reads CASSESGVPQETQFF. In DNA, the CDR3 is TGTGCCAGCAGTGAGTCAGGGGTCCCACAAGAGACCCAGTTCTTC. The chain recombines TRBV25-1 with TRBJ2-5, with D possibly matching TRBD1 (6 bases). The last part of the DNA fits TRBJ2-1 better; the J call may be wrong. The CDR3 contains 15 residues. Germline assignment: CDR1 MGHDK and CDR2 SYGVNS.

V usage is TRBV3-1 and J usage is TRBJ2-3; D might be TRBD2 (6 bases). The CDR3 extends over 13 amino acids. V shed 4 bases and J shed 4 bases, with 9 bases lying between them. Per the germline V gene, CDR1 is LGHDT and CDR2 is YNNKEL (reference sequence). CDR3 loop: CASSRLDSDTQYF. The CDR3 coding sequence is TGTGCCAGCAGCCGACTAGATTCAGATACGCAGTATTTT.

This chain uses TRBV7-2 with TRBJ2-1; TRBD1 matches 9 bases. This CDR3 contains 14 residues. Germline V gene sequence: CDR1 SGHTA, CDR2 FQGNSA. The trim removed 8 bases at V and 12 bases at J, leaving 14 bases unmatched. CDR3: CASGHRDREVRQFF. CDR3 coding DNA: TGTGCCAGCGGACACCGGGACAGGGAGGTGAGGCAGTTCTTC.

This clonotype was seen only a few times. DNA of the CDR3: TGTGCCAGCAGCCAAGAAAGTAGCGTCTCCTACGAGCAGTACTTC. Translated: CASSQESSVSYEQYF. This sequence joins TRBV4-2 and TRBJ2-7, with a tentative D call TRBD2 (5 bases). CDR1 LGHNA and CDR2 YNFKEQ come from the germline V gene. The V and J ends lost 0 bases and 0 bases respectively, with 9 bases between them. This CDR3 spans 15 amino acids.

The chain employs TRBV5-1 and TRBJ2-3; no clear D. Trimming stripped 5 bases from V and 4 bases from J, with 11 bases between. CDR1 and CDR2 (germline): SGHRS, YFSETQ. This CDR3 spans 13 amino acids. CDR3 bases: TGCGCCAGCAGTACCCCGAAGTCAGATACGCAGTATTTT. As protein: CASSTPKSDTQYF.

The chain combines TRBV2 with TRBJ2-5, with D tentatively TRBD1 (6 bases). Near its end, the DNA agrees better with TRBJ2-7, so the J call may be wrong. Germline CDR1 reads SNHLY; CDR2 reads FYNNEI. The CDR3 length is 15 residues. CDR3 coding DNA: TGTGCCAGCAGTGAACTGGGGGCAGGGTCCTACGAGCAGTACTTC. It yields the protein CASSELGAGSYEQYF.

This clonotype has a handful of counts. The chain combines TRBV5-5 with TRBJ2-5; the match to TRBD2 covers 8 bases. The germline V gene encodes CDR1 SGHKS and CDR2 YYEKEE (reference sequence). The CDR3 extends over 18 amino acids. With 0 bases clipped from V and 2 bases from J, the junction kept 12 bases outside the gene matches. The CDR3 here is CASSLEGERGNVQETQYF. DNA for the CDR3: TGTGCCAGCAGCTTGGAAGGCGAGCGGGGGAACGTACAAGAGACCCAGTACTTC.

This clonotype was seen more than once but under ten times. V and J are TRBV5-1 and TRBJ2-1; 10 bases line up with TRBD2. Trimming at V came to 4 bases and at J to 6 bases, leaving 7 bases not matched to a gene. Germline V lookup: CDR1 SGHRS, CDR2 YFSETQ. The CDR3 totals 15 residues. As DNA, the CDR3 is TGCGCCAGCAGCCCACCTAGCGGGGGACTCAATGAGCAGTTCTTC. Residues: CASSPPSGGLNEQFF.

There are a few counts of this clonotype. A junction end diverges from the germline sequence, so it may reflect a read error. This rearrangement joins TRBV11-2 to TRBJ2-5; 9 bases map to TRBD2. The J call may be in error: the DNA end matches TRBJ2-7 better. The CDR3 has 15 amino acids. CDR1 is SGHAT and CDR2 is FQNNGV in the germline V gene. The CDR3 spells CAGSLGSGGRTEQYF. CDR3 coding DNA: TGTGCCGGCAGCTTAGGCAGCGGGGGGAGAACCGAGCAGTACTTC.

This clonotype was detected a few times. J is TRBJ2-3 and V is TRBV4-3, with D tentatively TRBD2 (7 bases). Trimming left V 0 bases short and J 4 bases short, with 14 bases between. The germline V gene encodes CDR1 LGHNA and CDR2 YSLEER. The CDR3 runs to 16 residues. The CDR3 spells CASSQDSAGASDTQYF. CDR3 coding DNA: TGCGCCAGCAGCCAAGATTCGGCGGGGGCTTCAGATACGCAGTATTTT.